This TCR beta chain appears in the sequencing data of a study of cytomegalovirus exposure and HLA in healthy donors. Study-level points and caveats: In a later analysis, CMV-associated beta chains were mostly HLA-associated, it appeared.

Unrecorded immune exposure was likely among donors, who were nominally healthy when sampled. Comment on this clone: Its antigen is unidentified.

V shed 6 bases and J shed 0 bases, with 18 bases lying between them. The CDR3 runs 16 residues. Germline CDR1 is SNHLY and CDR2 is FYNNEI. The primer mix had 60 Vbeta and 13 Jbeta primers. Profiling relied on immunoSEQ multiplex PCR, and the TCRdb table lists in-frame clones only, not all of them. The table records approximately 180,000 clones, roughly three quarters of them present only once. This sequence originates from a woman between 45 and 65 years old in good health and CMV-seropositive. Material for sequencing was PBMCs. This chain joins TRBV2 and TRBJ2-7, with a possible D match to TRBD2 (6 bases). The CDR3 coding sequence is TGTGCCAGCAGCCCTGAGATAGCGGTAAGCTCCTACGAGCAGTACTTC. It translates to CASSPEIAVSSYEQYF.